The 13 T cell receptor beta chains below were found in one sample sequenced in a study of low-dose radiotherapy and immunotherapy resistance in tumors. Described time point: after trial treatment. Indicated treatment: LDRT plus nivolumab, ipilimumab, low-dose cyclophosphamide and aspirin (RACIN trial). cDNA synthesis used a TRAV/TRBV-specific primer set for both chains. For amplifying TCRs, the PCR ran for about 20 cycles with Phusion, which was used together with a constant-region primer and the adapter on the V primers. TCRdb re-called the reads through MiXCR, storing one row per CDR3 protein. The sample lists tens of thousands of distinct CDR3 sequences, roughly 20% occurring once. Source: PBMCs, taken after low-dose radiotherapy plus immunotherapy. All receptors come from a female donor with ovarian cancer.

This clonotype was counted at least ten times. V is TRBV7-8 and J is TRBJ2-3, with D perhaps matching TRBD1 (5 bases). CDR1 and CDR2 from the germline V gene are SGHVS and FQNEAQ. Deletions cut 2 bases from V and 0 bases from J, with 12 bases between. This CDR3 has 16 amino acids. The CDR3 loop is CASSLHRFSSTDTQYF. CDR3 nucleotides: TGTGCCAGCAGCTTACACAGGTTCTCTAGCACAGATACGCAGTATTTT.

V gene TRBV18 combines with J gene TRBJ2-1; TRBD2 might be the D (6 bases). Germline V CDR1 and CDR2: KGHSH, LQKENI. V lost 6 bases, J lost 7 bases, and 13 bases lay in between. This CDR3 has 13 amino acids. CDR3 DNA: TGTGCCAGCTCTCAACAGCGGGCTAATGAGCAGTTCTTC. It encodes CASSQQRANEQFF. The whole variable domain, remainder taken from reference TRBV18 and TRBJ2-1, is NAGVMQNPRHLVRRRGQEARLRCSPMKGHSHVYWYRQLPEEGLKFMVYLQKENIIDESGMPKERFSAEFPKEGPSILRIQQVVRGDSAAYFCASSQQRANEQFFGPGTRLTVL.

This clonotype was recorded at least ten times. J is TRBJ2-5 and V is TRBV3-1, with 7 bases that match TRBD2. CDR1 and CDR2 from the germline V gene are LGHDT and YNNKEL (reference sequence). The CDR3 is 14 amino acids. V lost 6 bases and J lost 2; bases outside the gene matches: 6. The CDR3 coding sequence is TGTGCCAGCAGGCAAATTAGCGGGCAAGAGACCCAGTACTTC. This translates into CASRQISGQETQYF.

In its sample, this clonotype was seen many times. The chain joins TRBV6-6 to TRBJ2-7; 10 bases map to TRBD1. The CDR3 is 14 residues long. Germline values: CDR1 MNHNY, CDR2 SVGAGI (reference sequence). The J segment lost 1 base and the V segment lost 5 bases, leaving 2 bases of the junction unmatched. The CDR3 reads CASSPGQGSYEQYF. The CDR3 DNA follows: TGTGCCAGCAGTCCGGGACAGGGGTCCTACGAGCAGTACTTC.

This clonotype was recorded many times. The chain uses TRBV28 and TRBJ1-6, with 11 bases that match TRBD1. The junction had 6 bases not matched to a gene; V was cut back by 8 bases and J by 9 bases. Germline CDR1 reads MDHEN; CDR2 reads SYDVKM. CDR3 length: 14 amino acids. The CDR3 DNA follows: TGTGCCAGCGCACCGGGACAGGGGGTTTCACCCCTCCACTTT. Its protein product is CASAPGQGVSPLHF.

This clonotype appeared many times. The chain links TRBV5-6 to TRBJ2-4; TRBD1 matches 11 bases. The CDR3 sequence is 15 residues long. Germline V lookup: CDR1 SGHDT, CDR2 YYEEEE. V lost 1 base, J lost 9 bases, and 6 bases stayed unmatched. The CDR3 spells CASSLLRGTGGIQYF. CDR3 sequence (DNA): TGTGCCAGCAGCTTGCTACGCGGGACAGGGGGCATTCAGTACTTC.

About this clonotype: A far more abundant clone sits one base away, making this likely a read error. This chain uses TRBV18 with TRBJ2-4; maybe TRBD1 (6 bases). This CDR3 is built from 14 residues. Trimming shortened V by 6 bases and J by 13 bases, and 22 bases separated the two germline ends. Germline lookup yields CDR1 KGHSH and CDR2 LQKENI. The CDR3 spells CASSTFHRESEQYF. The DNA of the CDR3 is TGTGCCAGCTCCACTTTTCACAGGGAAAGTGAGCAGTACTTC.

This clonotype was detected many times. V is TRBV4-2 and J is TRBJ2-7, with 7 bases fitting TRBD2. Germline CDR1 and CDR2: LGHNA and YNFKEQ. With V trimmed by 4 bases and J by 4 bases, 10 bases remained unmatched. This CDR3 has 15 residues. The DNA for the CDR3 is TGTGCCAGCAGCCCCCACCAGCGGGACGGTTACGAGCAGTACTTC. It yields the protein CASSPHQRDGYEQYF.

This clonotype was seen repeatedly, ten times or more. CDR3 in DNA: TGTGCCAGCAGCTTAGTCGCGCTAGCGGGAGATGGTGGACTATACGAGCAGTACTTC. Its translation is CASSLVALAGDGGLYEQYF. V is TRBV7-8 and J is TRBJ2-7; 10 bases match TRBD2. The CDR3 extends over 19 amino acids. Germline V gene lookup returns CDR1 SGHVS and CDR2 FQNEAQ. V gave up 1 base and J gave up 4 bases; unmatched junction bases: 16.

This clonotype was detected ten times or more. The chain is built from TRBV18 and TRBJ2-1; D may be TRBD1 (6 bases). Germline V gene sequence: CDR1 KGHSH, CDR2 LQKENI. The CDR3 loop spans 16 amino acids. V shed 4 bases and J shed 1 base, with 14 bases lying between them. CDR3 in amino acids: CASSLLTRGSYNEQFF. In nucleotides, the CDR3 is TGTGCCAGCTCACTCTTAACGAGGGGGTCCTACAATGAGCAGTTCTTC.

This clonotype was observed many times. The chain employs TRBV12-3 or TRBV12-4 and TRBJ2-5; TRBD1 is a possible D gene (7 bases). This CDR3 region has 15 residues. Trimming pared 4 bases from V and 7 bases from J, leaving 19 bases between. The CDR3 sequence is CASSWRTGTGGTQYF. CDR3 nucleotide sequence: TGTGCCAGCAGTTGGCGGACAGGTACCGGGGGGACCCAGTACTTC.

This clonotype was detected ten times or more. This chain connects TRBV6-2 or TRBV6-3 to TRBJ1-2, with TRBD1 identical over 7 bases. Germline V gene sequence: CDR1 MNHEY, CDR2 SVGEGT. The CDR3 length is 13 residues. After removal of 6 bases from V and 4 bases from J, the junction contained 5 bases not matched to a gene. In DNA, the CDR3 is TGTGCCAGCAGCCAGGGGGTACCCTATGGCTACACCTTC. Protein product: CASSQGVPYGYTF.

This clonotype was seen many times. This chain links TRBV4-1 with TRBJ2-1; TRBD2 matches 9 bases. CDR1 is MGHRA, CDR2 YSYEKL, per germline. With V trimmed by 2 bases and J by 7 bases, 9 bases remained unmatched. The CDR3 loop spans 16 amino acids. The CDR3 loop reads CASSQHEREAGNEQFF. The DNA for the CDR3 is TGCGCCAGCAGCCAACATGAGCGGGAGGCTGGGAATGAGCAGTTCTTC.